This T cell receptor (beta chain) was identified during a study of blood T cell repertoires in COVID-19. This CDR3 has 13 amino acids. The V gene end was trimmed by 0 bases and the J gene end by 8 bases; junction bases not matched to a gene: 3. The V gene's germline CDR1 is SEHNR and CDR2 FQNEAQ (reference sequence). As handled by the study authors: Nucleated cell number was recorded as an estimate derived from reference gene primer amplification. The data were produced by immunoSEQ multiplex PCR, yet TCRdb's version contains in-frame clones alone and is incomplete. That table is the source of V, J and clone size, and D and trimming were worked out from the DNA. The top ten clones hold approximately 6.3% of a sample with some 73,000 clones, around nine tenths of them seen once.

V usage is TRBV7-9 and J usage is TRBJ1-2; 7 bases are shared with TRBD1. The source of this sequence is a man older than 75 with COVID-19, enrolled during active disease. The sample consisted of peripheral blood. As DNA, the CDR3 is TGTGCCAGCAGCTTAGCCAGGGGGGAAGGCTACACCTTC. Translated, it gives CASSLARGEGYTF.